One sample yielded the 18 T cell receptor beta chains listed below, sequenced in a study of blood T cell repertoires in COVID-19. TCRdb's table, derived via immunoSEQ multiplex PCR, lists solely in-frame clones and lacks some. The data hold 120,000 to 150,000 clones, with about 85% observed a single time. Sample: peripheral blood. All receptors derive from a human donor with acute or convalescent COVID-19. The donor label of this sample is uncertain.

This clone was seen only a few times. The chain's CDR3 is CASSPEAGANYGYTF. The CDR3 coding sequence is TGTGCCAGCAGCCCCGAAGCGGGAGCTAACTATGGCTACACCTTC. The chain recombines TRBV7-8 with TRBJ1-2, with D hard to call. Germline-derived CDR1 and CDR2 are SGHVS and FQNEAQ. The CDR3 contains 15 residues. With 5 bases removed from V and 0 bases from J, the gap between germline ends came to 13 bases. Complete variable domain (other parts from reference TRBV7-8 and TRBJ1-2): GAGVSQSPRYKVAKRGQDVALRCDPISGHVSLFWYQQALGQGPEFLTYFQNEAQLDKSGLPSDRFFAERPEGSVSTLKIQRTQQEDSAVYLCASSPEAGANYGYTFGSGTRLTVV.

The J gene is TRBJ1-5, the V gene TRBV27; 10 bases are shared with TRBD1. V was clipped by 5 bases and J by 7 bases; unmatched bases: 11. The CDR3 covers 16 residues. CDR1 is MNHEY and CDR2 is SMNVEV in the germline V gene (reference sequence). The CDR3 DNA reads TGTGCCAGCAGTCCTCTGACAGGGGGCGCGGGGCAGCCCCAGCATTTT. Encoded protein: CASSPLTGGAGQPQHF.

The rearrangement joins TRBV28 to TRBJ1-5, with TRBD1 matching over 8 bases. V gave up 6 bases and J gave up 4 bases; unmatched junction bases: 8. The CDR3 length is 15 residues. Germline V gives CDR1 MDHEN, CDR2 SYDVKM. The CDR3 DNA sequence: TGTGCCAGCAGCGAACCGCAGGGGGCAAATCAGCCCCAGCATTTT. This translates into CASSEPQGANQPQHF.

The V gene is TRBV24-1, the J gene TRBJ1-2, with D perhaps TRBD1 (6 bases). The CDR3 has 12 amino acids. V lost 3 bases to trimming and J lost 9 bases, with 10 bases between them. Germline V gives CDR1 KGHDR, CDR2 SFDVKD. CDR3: CATSDPGQSYTF. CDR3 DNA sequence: TGTGCCACCAGTGATCCCGGACAGAGCTACACCTTC.

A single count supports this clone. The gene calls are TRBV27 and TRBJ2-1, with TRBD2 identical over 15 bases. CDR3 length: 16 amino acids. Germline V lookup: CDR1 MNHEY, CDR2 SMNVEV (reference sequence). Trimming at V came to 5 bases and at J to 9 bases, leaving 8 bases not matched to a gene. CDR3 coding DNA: TGTGCCAGCAGTCTCGGACTAGCGGGGGGGAGGGTTGAGCAGTTCTTC. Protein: CASSLGLAGGRVEQFF.

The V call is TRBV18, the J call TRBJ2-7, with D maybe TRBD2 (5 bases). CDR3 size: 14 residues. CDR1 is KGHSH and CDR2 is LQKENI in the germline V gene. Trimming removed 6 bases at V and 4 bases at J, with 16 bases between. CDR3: CASSPRRDGYEQYV. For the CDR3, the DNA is TGTGCCAGCTCTCCCCGCCGGGATGGATACGAGCAGTACGTC.

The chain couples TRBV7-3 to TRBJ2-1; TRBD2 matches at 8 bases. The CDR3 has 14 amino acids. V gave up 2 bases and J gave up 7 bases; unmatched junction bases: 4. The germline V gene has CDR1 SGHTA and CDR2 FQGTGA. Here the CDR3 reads CASSLAGGMNEQFF. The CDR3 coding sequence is TGTGCCAGCAGCTTAGCGGGGGGCATGAATGAGCAGTTCTTC.

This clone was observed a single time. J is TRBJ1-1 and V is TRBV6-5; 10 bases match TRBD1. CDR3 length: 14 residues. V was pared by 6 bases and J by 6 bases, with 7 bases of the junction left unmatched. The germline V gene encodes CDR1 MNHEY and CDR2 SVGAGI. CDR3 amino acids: CASSPDRGISEAFF. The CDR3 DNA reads TGTGCCAGCAGCCCGGACAGGGGGATCTCTGAAGCTTTCTTT.

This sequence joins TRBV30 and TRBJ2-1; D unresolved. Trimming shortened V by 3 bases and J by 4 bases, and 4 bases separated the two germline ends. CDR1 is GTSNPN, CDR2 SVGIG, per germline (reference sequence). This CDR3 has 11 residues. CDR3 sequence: CAWRSYNEQFF. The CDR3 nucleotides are TGTGCCTGGAGGAGTTACAATGAGCAGTTCTTC. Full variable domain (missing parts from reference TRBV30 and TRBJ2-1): SQTIHQWPATLVQPVGSPLSLECTVEGTSNPNLYWYRQAAGRGLQLLFYSVGIGQISSEVPQNLSASRPQDRQFILSSKKLLLSDSGFYLCAWRSYNEQFFGPGTRLTVL.

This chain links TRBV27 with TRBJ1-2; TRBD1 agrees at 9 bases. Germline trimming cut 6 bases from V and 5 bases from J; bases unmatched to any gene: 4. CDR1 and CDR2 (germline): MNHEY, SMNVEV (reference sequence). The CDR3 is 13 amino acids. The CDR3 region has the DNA TGTGCCAGCAGACAGACAGGGGGTTATGGCTACACCTTC. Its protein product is CASRQTGGYGYTF.

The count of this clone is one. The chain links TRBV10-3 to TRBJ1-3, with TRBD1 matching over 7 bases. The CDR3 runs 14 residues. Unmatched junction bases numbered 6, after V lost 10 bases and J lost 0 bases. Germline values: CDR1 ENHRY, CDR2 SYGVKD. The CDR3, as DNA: TGTGCCAACGGGGACAGCCGCTCTGGAAACACCATATATTTT. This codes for CANGDSRSGNTIYF.

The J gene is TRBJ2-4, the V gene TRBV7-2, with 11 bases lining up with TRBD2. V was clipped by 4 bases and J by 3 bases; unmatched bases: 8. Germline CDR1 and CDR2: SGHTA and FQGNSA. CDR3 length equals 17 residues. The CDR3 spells CASSYPLAGGVKNIQYF. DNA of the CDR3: TGTGCCAGCAGCTACCCCCTAGCGGGGGGTGTCAAAAACATTCAGTACTTC.

CDR3 coding DNA: TGTGCCAGTACCTCACCGGGACTAGCGGGAGAGAATGAGCAGTTCTTC. Protein product: CASTSPGLAGENEQFF. The chain carries TRBV19 and TRBJ2-1, with TRBD2 matching over 14 bases. CDR1 is LNHDA, CDR2 SQIVND, per germline (reference sequence). V lost 7 bases and J lost 7; bases outside the gene matches: 9. The CDR3 covers 16 residues.

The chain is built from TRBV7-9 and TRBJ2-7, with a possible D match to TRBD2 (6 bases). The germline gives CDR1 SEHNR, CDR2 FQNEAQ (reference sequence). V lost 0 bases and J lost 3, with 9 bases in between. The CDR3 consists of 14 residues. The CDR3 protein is CASSLAGTVYEQYF. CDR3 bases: TGTGCCAGCAGCTTAGCGGGGACTGTCTACGAGCAGTACTTC.

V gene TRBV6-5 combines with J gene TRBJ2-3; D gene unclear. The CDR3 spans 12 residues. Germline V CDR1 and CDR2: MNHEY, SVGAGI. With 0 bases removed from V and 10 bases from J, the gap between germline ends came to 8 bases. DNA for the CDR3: TGTGCCAGCAGTTACTCTCGAGGAGCGCAGTATTTT. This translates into CASSYSRGAQYF.

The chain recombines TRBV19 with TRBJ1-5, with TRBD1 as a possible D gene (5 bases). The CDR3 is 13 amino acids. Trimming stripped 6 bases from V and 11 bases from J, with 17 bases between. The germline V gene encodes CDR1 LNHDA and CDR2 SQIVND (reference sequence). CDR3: CASSQGDLVAQHF. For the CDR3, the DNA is TGTGCCAGTAGCCAGGGTGACTTGGTAGCCCAGCATTTT.

The CDR3, as DNA: TGCGCCAGCAGCCAAGACAGTGGGGATTGGACAGGCTCTGGAAACACCATATATTTT. Translating gives CASSQDSGDWTGSGNTIYF. This sequence joins TRBV4-1 and TRBJ1-3, with 7 bases identical to TRBD1. The CDR3 has 19 residues. V gave up 0 bases and J gave up 0 bases; unmatched junction bases: 11. The germline gives CDR1 MGHRA, CDR2 YSYEKL.

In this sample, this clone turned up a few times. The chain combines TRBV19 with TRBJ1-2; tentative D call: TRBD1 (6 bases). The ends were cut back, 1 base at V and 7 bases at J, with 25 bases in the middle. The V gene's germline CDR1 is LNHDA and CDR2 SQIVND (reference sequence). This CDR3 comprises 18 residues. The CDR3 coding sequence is TGTGCCAGTAGTATAGTAGGGGGAACAGGAGGCGATTGGGGTGGCTACACCTTC. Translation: CASSIVGGTGGDWGGYTF.